Listed here are 21 T cell receptor beta chains from one sample, sequenced in a study of PD-1 blockade in classical Hodgkin lymphoma (dated by TCRdb to about 2020). Taken with the paper, the label for time point translates to: cycle 4 day 1 (C4D1), after more than five weeks of nivolumab. Relapse after autologous stem cell transplantation had occurred in all trial patients, and cohorts A, B and C were distinguished by prior brentuximab vedotin exposure. Magnetic negative selection with a Miltenyi CD4+ T cell isolation kit was used to purify CD4+ T cells from thawed PBMCs. Libraries were constructed by the immunoSEQ multiplex PCR assay. Sourced from immuneACCESS, this table was stored by TCRdb with only in-frame sequences that have V and J called. A share of the clones is absent; for the studies checked, an unresolved V gene accounts for under half, and the remainder has no known explanation. The sample table holds around 12,000 clones, of which about 88% were seen once. The ten top clones hold more than 0.8% of the sample.

The sample was CD4+ T cells from blood, taken before the fourth cycle of nivolumab. The receptors shown here come from a human donor with classical Hodgkin lymphoma.

The rearrangement uses TRBV15 and TRBJ2-7; D remains unclear. Germline V gives CDR1 LNHNV, CDR2 YYDKDF (reference sequence). The V end was cut by 0 bases, the J end by 3 bases, with 6 bases between. CDR3 length: 13 residues. CDR3 amino acids: CATSRDPGYEQYF. The CDR3 nucleotides read TGTGCCACCAGCAGAGATCCGGGCTACGAGCAGTACTTC.

This clone was counted a single time. This chain uses TRBV9 with TRBJ1-1, with D perhaps matching TRBD1 (5 bases). The CDR3 runs to 15 residues. CDR1 and CDR2 from the germline V gene are SGDLS and YYNGEE. The V end was cut by 4 bases, the J end by 1 base, with 14 bases between. Here the CDR3 reads CASSPGTARNTEAFF. The CDR3 nucleotides are TGTGCCAGCAGCCCCGGGACCGCGCGGAACACTGAAGCTTTCTTT.

The chain recombines TRBV11-1 with TRBJ1-5; possible D gene TRBD1, 5 bases. The V gene lost 5 bases and the J gene lost 5 bases, with 16 bases spanning the gap. The CDR3 has 15 residues. Germline loops: CDR1 SGHAT, CDR2 FQDESV (reference sequence). CDR3 loop: CASSPDTGTYQPQHF. DNA of the CDR3: TGTGCCAGCAGCCCGGACACGGGGACCTATCAGCCCCAGCATTTT.

The CDR3 DNA follows: TGTGCCAGCTCAGCCGGGACAGAGAGTACGTACGAGCAGTACTTC. Amino acid sequence: CASSAGTESTYEQYF. The chain joins TRBV18 to TRBJ2-7; 7 bases are shared with TRBD1. Germline lookup yields CDR1 KGHSH and CDR2 LQKENI. Trimming took 5 bases from V and 4 from J; bases not matched to a gene: 11. The CDR3 sequence is 15 residues long.

The CDR3 region is CAWSARKSDTQYF. The CDR3 region has the DNA TGTGCCTGGAGTGCCCGCAAATCCGATACGCAGTATTTT. The chain carries TRBV30 and TRBJ2-3; no definite D call. Looked up from germline, CDR1 is GTSNPN and CDR2 is SVGIG (reference sequence). The CDR3 is 13 residues long. V was pared by 1 base and J by 6 bases, with 11 bases between.

The chain recombines TRBV2 with TRBJ1-6, with TRBD1 matching 10 bases. The CDR3 sequence is 14 residues long. V lost 7 bases to trimming and J lost 10 bases; unmatched junction nucleotides: 7. Germline V gives CDR1 SNHLY, CDR2 FYNNEI. CDR3 protein: CASKRTGGESPLHF. CDR3 nucleotides: TGTGCCAGCAAACGGACAGGGGGGGAATCACCCCTCCACTTT. Based on the CDR3 plus reference TRBV2 and TRBJ1-6, the full variable domain is EPEVTQTPSHQVTQMGQEVILRCVPISNHLYFYWYRQILGQKVEFLVSFYNNEISEKSEIFDDQFSVERPDGSNFTLKIRSTKLEDSAMYFCASKRTGGESPLHFGNGTRLTVT.

The chain uses TRBV5-1 and TRBJ2-3; 8 nucleotides agree with TRBD2. Germline values: CDR1 SGHRS, CDR2 YFSETQ. This CDR3 is 15 amino acids long. The V and J ends lost 4 bases and 2 bases, in that order; junction bases with no gene match: 6. CDR3 loop: CASSRLAGLTDTQYF. The CDR3 coding sequence is TGCGCCAGCAGCAGGCTAGCGGGCCTCACAGATACGCAGTATTTT.

The chain couples TRBV9 to TRBJ2-1, with D perhaps TRBD2 (6 bases). The V and J ends lost 4 bases and 10 bases respectively, with 21 bases between them. This CDR3 is built from 15 residues. Per the germline V gene, CDR1 is SGDLS and CDR2 is YYNGEE. CDR3 sequence (DNA): TGTGCCAGCAGCCTATCTACTGGTAGGGGAGGCGAGCAGTTCTTC. Its translation: CASSLSTGRGGEQFF.

V and J are TRBV28 and TRBJ1-2; D is unresolved. Looked up from germline, CDR1 is MDHEN and CDR2 is SYDVKM. The CDR3 has 17 residues. Between the trimmed V and J ends, which lost 7 bases and 4 bases, there was a span of 25 bases. In DNA form, the CDR3 reads TGTGCCAGCATACCCCCTGGCCCACCAGAAAGCCTCTATGGCTACACCTTC. Protein: CASIPPGPPESLYGYTF.

Only one count was recorded for this clone. V is TRBV6-6 and J is TRBJ1-2; 10 bases map to TRBD1. CDR1 is MNHNY and CDR2 is SVGAGI in the germline V gene (reference sequence). The length of the CDR3 is 15 residues. Trimming cost V 0 bases and J 7 bases; bases outside gene matches: 5. For the CDR3, the DNA is TGTGCCAGCAGTTACTCCCCGGACAGGGGGAGTGGCTACACCTTC. It codes for CASSYSPDRGSGYTF.

The chain uses TRBV5-1 and TRBJ1-3, with TRBD1 as a possible D gene (5 bases). Trimming cost V 0 bases and J 0 bases, with 10 bases left between them. Germline V CDR1 and CDR2: SGHRS, YFSETQ. The CDR3 is 16 residues long. The CDR3: CASSLGGHSSGNTIYF. CDR3 bases: TGCGCCAGCAGCTTGGGCGGACACAGCTCTGGAAACACCATATATTTT.

The chain joins TRBV9 to TRBJ2-5; TRBD1 or TRBD2 may be the D gene (6 bases each). This CDR3 comprises 15 residues. Deletions cut 0 bases from V and 4 bases from J, with 13 bases between. CDR1 is SGDLS, CDR2 YYNGEE, per germline. The CDR3, as DNA: TGTGCCAGCAGCGTAGGGGGGGCACGTGGAGAGACCCAGTACTTC. It is translated as CASSVGGARGETQYF. The full variable domain, completed using reference TRBV9 and TRBJ2-5, is DSGVTQTPKHLITATGQRVTLRCSPRSGDLSVYWYQQSLDQGLQFLIQYYNGEERAKGNILERFSAQQFPDLHSELNLSSLELGDSALYFCASSVGGARGETQYFGPGTRLLVL.

This clone showed up just once. Mismatch with germline at one junction end may stem from a read error. The chain employs TRBV6-1 and TRBJ2-7; D may be TRBD1 (5 bases). This CDR3 comprises 12 residues. Germline loops: CDR1 MNHNS, CDR2 SASEGT. CDR3 DNA sequence: TGTGCCAGCAGTCCAAAGACAGTAGGAGAAGTCTTC. As protein: CASSPKTVGEVF.

This clone has just one count. The V call is TRBV7-9, the J call TRBJ2-3; TRBD2 might be the D (5 bases). CDR1 SEHNR and CDR2 FQNEAQ come from the germline V gene (reference sequence). The V and J ends lost 1 base and 4 bases respectively, with 15 bases between them. The CDR3 is 16 amino acids. The CDR3 is CASSLGFGVEADTQYF. The CDR3 nucleotides are TGTGCCAGCAGCTTAGGATTCGGGGTAGAGGCAGATACGCAGTATTTT.

The chain carries TRBV7-7 and TRBJ2-1; TRBD2 is a possible D gene (6 bases). This CDR3 has 15 amino acids. Germline V lookup: CDR1 SSHAT, CDR2 FNYEAQ (reference sequence). The V end was cut by 5 bases, the J end by 9 bases, with 20 bases between. The CDR3 here is CASSPRGGSVGEQFF. The CDR3 bases are TGTGCCAGCAGCCCACGAGGAGGGAGCGTAGGTGAGCAGTTCTTC.

The chain recombines TRBV28 with TRBJ1-4; D uncertain. Trimming took 2 bases from V and 8 from J, leaving 6 bases between them. The germline gives CDR1 MDHEN, CDR2 SYDVKM. The CDR3 length is 12 residues. CDR3 region: CASSLTQEKLFF. The CDR3 DNA sequence: TGTGCCAGCAGTTTAACCCAGGAAAAACTGTTTTTT.

This chain links TRBV27 with TRBJ2-6; D unclear. V lost 6 bases to trimming and J lost 0 bases, with 3 bases between them. This CDR3 has 13 amino acids. CDR1 MNHEY and CDR2 SMNVEV come from the germline V gene (reference sequence). The CDR3 loop is CASRVSGANVLTF. CDR3 bases: TGTGCCAGCAGGGTCTCTGGGGCCAACGTCCTGACTTTC.

The chain combines TRBV7-2 with TRBJ2-3; no reliable D call. The CDR3 loop spans 15 amino acids. From germline, CDR1 is SGHTA and CDR2 FQGNSA. Trimming stripped 1 base from V and 3 bases from J, with 11 bases between. The CDR3 DNA reads as TGTGCCAGCAGCTTAGGGGGTTCTGGGACAGATACGCAGTATTTT. Translation gives CASSLGGSGTDTQYF.

The chain uses TRBV11-2 and TRBJ2-5; 7 bases are shared with TRBD1. After removal of 3 bases from V and 2 bases from J, the junction contained 6 bases not matched to a gene. Germline V CDR1 and CDR2: SGHAT, FQNNGV. The length of the CDR3 is 15 residues. CDR3 loop: CASSFGTVLQETQYF. CDR3 sequence (DNA): TGTGCCAGCAGCTTCGGGACAGTATTACAAGAGACCCAGTACTTC. The entire variable domain, with the rest obtained from reference TRBV11-2 and TRBJ2-5, is as follows: EAGVAQSPRYKIIEKRQSVAFWCNPISGHATLYWYQQILGQGPKLLIQFQNNGVVDDSQLPKDRFSAERLKGVDSTLKIQPAKLEDSAVYLCASSFGTVLQETQYFGPGTRLLVL.

The V gene is TRBV18, the J gene TRBJ1-4; D is possibly TRBD1 (5 bases). Trimming shortened V by 2 bases and J by 8 bases, and 12 bases separated the two germline ends. The CDR3 sequence is 14 residues long. Germline V gene data show CDR1 as KGHSH and CDR2 as LQKENI. CDR3: CASSPEGHGEKLFF. For the CDR3, the DNA is TGTGCCAGCTCACCAGAGGGGCATGGGGAAAAACTGTTTTTT.

The chain has TRBV19 and TRBJ1-2; no definite D call. The V end lost 5 bases, the J end lost 4 bases, and 17 bases lay between the germline ends. This CDR3 is 15 amino acids long. Looked up from germline, CDR1 is LNHDA and CDR2 is SQIVND (reference sequence). The CDR3 loop is CASSLGSWPLYGYTF. The CDR3 bases are TGTGCCAGTAGTCTCGGTTCATGGCCGCTCTATGGCTACACCTTC. Full variable domain (rest looked up from reference TRBV19 and TRBJ1-2): DGGITQSPKYLFRKEGQNVTLSCEQNLNHDAMYWYRQDPGQGLRLIYYSQIVNDFQKGDIAEGYSVSREKKESFPLTVTSAQKNPTAFYLCASSLGSWPLYGYTFGSGTRLTVV.